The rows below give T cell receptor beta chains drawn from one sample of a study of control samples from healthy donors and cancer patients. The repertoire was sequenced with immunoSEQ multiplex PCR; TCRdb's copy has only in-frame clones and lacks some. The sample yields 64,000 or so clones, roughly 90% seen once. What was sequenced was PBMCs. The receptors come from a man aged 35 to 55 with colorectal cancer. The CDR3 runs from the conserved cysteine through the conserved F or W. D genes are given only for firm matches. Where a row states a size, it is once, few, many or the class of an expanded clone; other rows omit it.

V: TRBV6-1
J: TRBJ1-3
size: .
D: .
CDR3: CASSENLSVRSGNTIYF
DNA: TGTGCCAGCAGTGAAAACTTAAGCGTTCGCTCTGGAAACACCATATATTTT

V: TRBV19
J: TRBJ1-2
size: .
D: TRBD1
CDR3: CASGGQIYGYTF
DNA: TGTGCCAGCGGGGGACAGATCTATGGCTACACCTTC

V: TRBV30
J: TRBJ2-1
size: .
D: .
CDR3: CAWSGLNEQFF
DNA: TGTGCCTGGAGTGGGTTAAATGAGCAGTTCTTC

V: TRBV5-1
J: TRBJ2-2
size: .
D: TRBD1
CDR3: CASSAGQGNTGELFF
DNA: TGCGCCAGCAGCGCGGGACAGGGGAACACCGGGGAGCTGTTTTTT

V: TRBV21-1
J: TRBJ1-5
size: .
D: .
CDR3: CASSARGRENNQPQHF
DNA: TGTGCCAGCAGCGCCAGGGGGCGAGAGAACAATCAGCCCCAGCATTTT

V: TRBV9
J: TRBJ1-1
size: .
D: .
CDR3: CASSVGGVAEAFF
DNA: TGTGCCAGCAGCGTAGGAGGGGTCGCTGAAGCTTTCTTT

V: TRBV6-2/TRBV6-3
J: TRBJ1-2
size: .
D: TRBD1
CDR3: CASSYARVLDRALANYGYTF
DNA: TGTGCCAGCAGTTACGCCCGGGTCTTGGACAGGGCCCTAGCTAACTATGGCTACACCTTC

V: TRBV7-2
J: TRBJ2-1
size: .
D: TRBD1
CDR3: CASSLDSGGSYNEQFF
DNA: TGTGCCAGCAGCTTAGACTCAGGGGGCTCCTACAATGAGCAGTTCTTC

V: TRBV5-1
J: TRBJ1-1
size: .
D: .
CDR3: CASSLGGSTEAFF
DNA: TGCGCCAGCAGCTTGGGGGGGTCTACCGAAGCTTTCTTT

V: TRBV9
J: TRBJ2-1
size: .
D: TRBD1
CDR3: CASSSPRDRANNEQFF
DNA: TGTGCCAGCAGCTCACCCCGGGACAGGGCAAACAATGAGCAGTTCTTC

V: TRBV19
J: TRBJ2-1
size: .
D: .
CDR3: CASSTGIVGNEQFF
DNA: TGTGCCAGTAGTACAGGGATAGTTGGCAATGAGCAGTTCTTC

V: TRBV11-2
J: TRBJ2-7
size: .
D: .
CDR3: CASSFSSKGSYEQYF
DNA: TGTGCCAGCAGCTTCAGCTCGAAAGGCTCCTACGAGCAGTACTTC

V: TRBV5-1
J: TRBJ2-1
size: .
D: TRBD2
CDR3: CASSLPGQAGGNNEQFF
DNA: TGCGCCAGCAGCTTACCGGGACAAGCGGGGGGGAACAATGAGCAGTTCTTC

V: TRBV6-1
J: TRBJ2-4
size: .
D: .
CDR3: CASSPGTIDDIQYF
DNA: TGTGCCAGCAGCCCGGGGACAATCGACGACATTCAGTACTTC

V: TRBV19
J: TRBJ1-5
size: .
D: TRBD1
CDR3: CASADRAGQPQHF
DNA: TGTGCCAGTGCGGACAGGGCAGGCCAGCCCCAGCATTTT

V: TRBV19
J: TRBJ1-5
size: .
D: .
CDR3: CASSIVGTRGDQPQHF
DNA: TGTGCCAGTAGTATAGTCGGGACGAGGGGGGATCAGCCCCAGCATTTT

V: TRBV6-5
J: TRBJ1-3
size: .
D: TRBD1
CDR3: CASSGQGSGNTIYF
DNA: TGTGCCAGCAGCGGACAGGGCTCTGGAAACACCATATATTTT

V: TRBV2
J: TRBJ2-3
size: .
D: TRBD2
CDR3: CASSRTSGRDTQYF
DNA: TGTGCCAGCAGTCGGACTAGCGGCAGAGATACGCAGTATTTT

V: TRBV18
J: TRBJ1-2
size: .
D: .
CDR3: CASSPQGADGYTF
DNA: TGTGCCAGCTCACCACAAGGCGCTGATGGCTACACCTTC

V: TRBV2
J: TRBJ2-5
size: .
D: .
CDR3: CASSEARQTYQETQYF
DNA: TGTGCCAGCAGTGAAGCGCGGCAGACGTACCAAGAGACCCAGTACTTC

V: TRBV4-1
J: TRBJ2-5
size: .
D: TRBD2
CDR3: CASSQPTSGRVAQYF
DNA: TGCGCCAGCAGCCAACCGACTAGCGGGAGAGTGGCCCAGTACTTC

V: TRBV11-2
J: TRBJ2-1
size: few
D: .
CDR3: CASSLGLGLGGDEQFF
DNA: TGTGCCAGCAGCTTAGGGTTAGGACTAGGGGGCGATGAGCAGTTCTTC

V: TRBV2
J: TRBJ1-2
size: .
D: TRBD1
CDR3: CASRGADGQGASYGYTF
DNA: TGTGCCAGCAGGGGGGCAGACGGACAGGGGGCCAGCTATGGCTACACCTTC

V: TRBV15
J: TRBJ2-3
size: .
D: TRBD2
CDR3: CATSRGGGAGDTQYF
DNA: TGTGCCACCAGCAGAGGGGGGGGTGCTGGAGATACGCAGTATTTT

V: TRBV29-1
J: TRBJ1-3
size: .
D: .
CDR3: CSVEEAPGTIYF
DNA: TGCAGCGTTGAAGAGGCACCGGGCACCATATATTTT

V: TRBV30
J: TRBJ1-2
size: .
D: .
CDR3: CAWSVRALKSRYTF
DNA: TGTGCCTGGAGTGTACGGGCATTAAAATCCCGCTACACCTTC

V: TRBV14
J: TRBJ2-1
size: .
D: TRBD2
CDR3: CASSQWRVTGGSVNEQFF
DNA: TGTGCCAGCAGCCAATGGCGTGTGACGGGGGGGTCCGTTAATGAGCAGTTCTTC

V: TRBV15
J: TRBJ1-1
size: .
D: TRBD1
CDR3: CATSRDRTGEGAEAFF
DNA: TGTGCCACCAGCAGAGACAGGACAGGGGAAGGGGCTGAAGCTTTCTTT

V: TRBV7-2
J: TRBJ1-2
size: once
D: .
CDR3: CASSLSYYGYTF
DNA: TGTGCCAGCAGCTTGTCGTACTATGGCTACACCTTC

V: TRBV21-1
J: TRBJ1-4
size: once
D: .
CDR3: CASRRQGEDEKLFF
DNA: TGTGCCAGCAGACGGCAGGGCGAGGATGAAAAACTGTTTTTT

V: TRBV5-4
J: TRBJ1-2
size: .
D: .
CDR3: CASSLNTGHYGYTF
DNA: TGTGCCAGCAGCTTGAACACAGGGCACTATGGCTACACCTTC

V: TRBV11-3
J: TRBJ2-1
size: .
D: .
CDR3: CASSLVWTAYNEQFF
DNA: TGTGCCAGCAGCTTAGTCTGGACAGCCTACAATGAGCAGTTCTTC

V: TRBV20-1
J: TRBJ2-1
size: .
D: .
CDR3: CSASVQGNEQFF
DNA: TGCAGTGCTAGTGTACAGGGAAATGAGCAGTTCTTC

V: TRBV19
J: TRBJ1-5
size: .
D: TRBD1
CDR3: CASSISGRGLYQPQHF
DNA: TGTGCCAGTAGTATTAGCGGCAGGGGGCTTTATCAGCCCCAGCATTTT

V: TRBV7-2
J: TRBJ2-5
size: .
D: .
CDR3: CASSRQGGETQYF
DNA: TGTGCCAGCAGCCGTCAGGGTGGCGAGACCCAGTACTTC

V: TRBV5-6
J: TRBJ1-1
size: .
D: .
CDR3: CASSLGVGLNTEAFF
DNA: TGTGCCAGCAGCTTGGGGGTAGGGCTGAACACTGAAGCTTTCTTT

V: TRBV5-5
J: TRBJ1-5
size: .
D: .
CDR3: CASSFTGQLNQPQHF
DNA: TGTGCCAGCAGCTTCACAGGACAACTGAATCAGCCCCAGCATTTT

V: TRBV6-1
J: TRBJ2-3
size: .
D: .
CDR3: CASSVRSTPYTDTQYF
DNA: TGTGCCAGCAGTGTACGCAGCACCCCCTACACAGATACGCAGTATTTT

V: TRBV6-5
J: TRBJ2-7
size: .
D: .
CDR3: CASSRAGREQYF
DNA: TGTGCCAGCTCCCGGGCGGGTCGGGAGCAGTACTTC

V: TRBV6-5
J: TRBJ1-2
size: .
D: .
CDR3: CASREGSYGYTF
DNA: TGTGCCAGCAGAGAGGGCAGCTATGGCTACACCTTC

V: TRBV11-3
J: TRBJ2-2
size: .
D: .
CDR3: CASSSRGARTGELFF
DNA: TGTGCCAGCAGCTCCCGGGGGGCGAGAACCGGGGAGCTGTTTTTT